The next 8 T cell receptor beta chains were all read from a single sample in a study of cytotoxic CD8 clonotypes in ibrutinib-treated CLL (dated by TCRdb to the early 2020s). Library preparation was by the immunoSEQ multiplex PCR assay. Imported from immuneACCESS, the table was reduced by TCRdb to in-frame sequences with V and J called. These copies leave out some clones; in studies compared against another copy, an unresolved V gene accounts for under half, and the cause of the remainder is not known. The sample contains about 300,000 clones, roughly 71% of them found a single time. 6% to 6.5% of the sample lies in the top ten. The input for sequencing was PBMCs, taken after 36 months of ibrutinib treatment. All receptors come from a human donor with chronic lymphocytic leukemia.

The rearrangement uses TRBV7-9 and TRBJ1-2, with D perhaps TRBD1 (5 bases). Germline CDR1 and CDR2: SEHNR and FQNEAQ (reference sequence). The CDR3 sequence is 17 residues long. The germline V and J ends were trimmed by 0 bases and 3 bases, with 17 bases remaining between them. DNA of the CDR3: TGTGCCAGCAGCTTAGCGGGTCGGCAGGGCTTGGACTATGGCTACACCTTC. Translated: CASSLAGRQGLDYGYTF.

The genes are TRBV29-1 and TRBJ1-1; possible D gene TRBD1, 6 bases. Trimming stripped 4 bases from V and 1 base from J, with 13 bases between. The CDR3 is 14 amino acids. In germline, CDR1 is SQVTM, CDR2 ANQGSEA. CDR3 in DNA: TGCAGCGTTGCCCCCCCGACAGGGAACACTGAAGCTTTCTTT. It codes for CSVAPPTGNTEAFF. Full variable domain (outside the CDR3, taken from reference TRBV29-1 and TRBJ1-1): SAVISQKPSRDICQRGTSLTIQCQVDSQVTMMFWYRQQPGQSLTLIATANQGSEATYESGFVIDKFPISRPNLTFSTLTVSNMSPEDSSIYLCSVAPPTGNTEAFFGQGTRLTVV.

The chain links TRBV5-1 to TRBJ2-7, with a tentative D call TRBD1 (5 bases). This CDR3 comprises 15 residues. CDR1 SGHRS and CDR2 YFSETQ come from the germline V gene. Trimming cost V 1 base and J 2 bases, with 13 bases left between them. In DNA form, the CDR3 reads TGCGCCAGCAGCTTGAATAGGGCAGGGACCTACGAGCAGTACTTC. Translated, it gives CASSLNRAGTYEQYF.

The chain combines TRBV19 with TRBJ2-1; TRBD2 is a possible D gene (6 bases). This CDR3 has 16 amino acids. Germline lookup yields CDR1 LNHDA and CDR2 SQIVND (reference sequence). V was clipped by 2 bases and J by 2 bases, with 13 bases between them. The chain's CDR3 is CASSIRGSGTYNEQFF. In nucleotides, the CDR3 is TGTGCCAGTAGTATAAGGGGTAGCGGAACCTACAATGAGCAGTTCTTC.

J is TRBJ2-7 and V is TRBV10-3; 7 nucleotides align to TRBD1. Looked up from germline, CDR1 is ENHRY and CDR2 is SYGVKD. This CDR3 is 14 amino acids long. V lost 5 bases, J lost 5 bases, and 9 bases stayed unmatched. CDR3 sequence (DNA): TGTGCCATCAGTCCGGGACAGTTAATGGACGAGCAGTACTTC. Translating gives CAISPGQLMDEQYF.

The chain links TRBV28 to TRBJ2-3, with 14 bases matching TRBD2. V shed 5 bases, J shed 1 base, and the junction held 5 bases outside the gene matches. The germline V gene has CDR1 MDHEN and CDR2 SYDVKM. The CDR3 has 17 amino acids. The CDR3 DNA reads as TGTGCCAGCAGTCGGACTAGCGGGAGGAGGGGCACAGATACGCAGTATTTT. It encodes CASSRTSGRRGTDTQYF.

The V call is TRBV10-2, the J call TRBJ2-5; 9 nucleotides match TRBD1. Germline assignment: CDR1 WSHSY and CDR2 SAAADI. V trimming: 5 bases; J trimming: 10 bases; junction bases outside the gene matches: 14. The CDR3 sequence is 15 residues long. CDR3 in amino acids: CASSRPGQGTDGQYF. CDR3 in DNA: TGCGCCAGCAGTCGTCCTGGACAGGGGACTGACGGCCAGTACTTC.

A word on this clone: A read error may account for a junction end that differs from germline. V gene TRBV7-9 combines with J gene TRBJ1-1; TRBD1 matches at 7 bases. The CDR3 is made up of 14 amino acids. Looked up from germline, CDR1 is SEHNR and CDR2 is FQNEAQ (reference sequence). The CDR3 nucleotides read TGTGCCAGCAGGGCCGACAGGGTGAACTCTGAAGCTTTCTTT. It specifies CASRADRVNSEAFF.